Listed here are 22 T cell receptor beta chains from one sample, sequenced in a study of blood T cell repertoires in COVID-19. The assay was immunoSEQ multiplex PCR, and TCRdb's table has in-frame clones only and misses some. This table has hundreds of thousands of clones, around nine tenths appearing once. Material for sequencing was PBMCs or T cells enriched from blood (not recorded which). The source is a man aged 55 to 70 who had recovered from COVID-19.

The chain's CDR3 is CASSQDFTGSSYEQYF. DNA for the CDR3: TGCGCCAGCAGCCAAGATTTTACAGGGAGCTCCTACGAGCAGTACTTC. The chain links TRBV4-1 to TRBJ2-7; maybe TRBD1 (6 bases). This CDR3 spans 16 amino acids. V dropped 0 bases and J dropped 0 bases, with 12 bases sitting between them. Germline values: CDR1 MGHRA, CDR2 YSYEKL.

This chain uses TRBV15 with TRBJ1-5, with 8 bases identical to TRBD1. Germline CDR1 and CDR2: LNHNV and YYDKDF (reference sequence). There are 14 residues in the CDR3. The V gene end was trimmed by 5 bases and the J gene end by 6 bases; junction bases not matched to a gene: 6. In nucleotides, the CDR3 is TGTGCCACCAGCCCCACAGGGGGAGGTCAGCCCCAGCATTTT. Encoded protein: CATSPTGGGQPQHF.

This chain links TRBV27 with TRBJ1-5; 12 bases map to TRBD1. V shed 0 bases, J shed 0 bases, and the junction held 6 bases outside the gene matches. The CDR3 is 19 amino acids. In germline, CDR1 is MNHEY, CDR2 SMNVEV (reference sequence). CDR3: CASSLSGTGGLGSNQPQHF. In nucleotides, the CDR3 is TGTGCCAGCAGTTTATCGGGGACAGGGGGCCTTGGTAGCAATCAGCCCCAGCATTTT.

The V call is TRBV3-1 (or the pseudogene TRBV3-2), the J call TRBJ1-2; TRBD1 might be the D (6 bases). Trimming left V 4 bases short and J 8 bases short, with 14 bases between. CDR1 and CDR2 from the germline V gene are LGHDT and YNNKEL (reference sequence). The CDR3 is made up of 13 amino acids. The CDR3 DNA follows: TGTGCCAGCAGCCTGAAGGACAGTGGAGGCTACACCTTC. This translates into CASSLKDSGGYTF.

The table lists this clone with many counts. DNA for the CDR3: TGTGCCACCTCGGACTTACTCGGGGGTTCGAACACCGGGGAGCTGTTTTTT. It specifies CATSDLLGGSNTGELFF. The chain recombines TRBV19 with TRBJ2-2; D is possibly TRBD2 (6 bases). This CDR3 has 17 residues. Germline CDR1 reads LNHDA; CDR2 reads SQIVND (reference sequence). Trimming shortened V by 10 bases and J by 0 bases, and 21 bases separated the two germline ends.

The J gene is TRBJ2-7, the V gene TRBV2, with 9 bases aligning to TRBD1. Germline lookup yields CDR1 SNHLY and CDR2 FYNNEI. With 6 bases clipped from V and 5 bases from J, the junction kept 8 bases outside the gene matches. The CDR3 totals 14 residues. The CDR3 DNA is TGTGCCAGCAGCCAAGGACAGGGGTCGAACGAGCAGTACTTC. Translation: CASSQGQGSNEQYF.

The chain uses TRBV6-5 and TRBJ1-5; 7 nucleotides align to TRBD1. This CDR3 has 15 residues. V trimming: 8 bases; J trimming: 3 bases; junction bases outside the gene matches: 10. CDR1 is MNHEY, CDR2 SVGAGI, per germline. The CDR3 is CASGKDRNLNQPQHF. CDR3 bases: TGTGCCAGCGGAAAGGACAGGAACCTCAATCAGCCCCAGCATTTT.

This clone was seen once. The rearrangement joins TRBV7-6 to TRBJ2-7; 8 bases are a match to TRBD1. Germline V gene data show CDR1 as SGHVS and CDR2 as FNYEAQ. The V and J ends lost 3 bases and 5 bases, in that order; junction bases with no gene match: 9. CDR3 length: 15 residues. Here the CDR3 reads CASSFGTGLADEQYF. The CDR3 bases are TGTGCCAGCAGCTTTGGGACAGGCCTGGCGGACGAGCAGTACTTC.

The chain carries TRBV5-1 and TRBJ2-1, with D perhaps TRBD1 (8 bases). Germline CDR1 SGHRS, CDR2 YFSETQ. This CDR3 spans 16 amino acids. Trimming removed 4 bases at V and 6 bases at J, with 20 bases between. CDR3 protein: CASSRGGQEGANEQFF. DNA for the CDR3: TGCGCCAGCAGCCGCGGGGGACAGGAAGGGGCCAATGAGCAGTTCTTC.

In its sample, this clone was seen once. This CDR3 reads CAISERQGNNQPQHF. The CDR3 DNA sequence: TGTGCCATCAGCGAGAGACAGGGAAACAATCAGCCCCAGCATTTT. J is TRBJ1-5 and V is TRBV10-3; 7 bases fit TRBD1. The germline CDR1 and CDR2 sequences are ENHRY and SYGVKD. V shed 6 bases and J 3 bases; nucleotides not matched to a gene: 8. This CDR3 is built from 15 residues.

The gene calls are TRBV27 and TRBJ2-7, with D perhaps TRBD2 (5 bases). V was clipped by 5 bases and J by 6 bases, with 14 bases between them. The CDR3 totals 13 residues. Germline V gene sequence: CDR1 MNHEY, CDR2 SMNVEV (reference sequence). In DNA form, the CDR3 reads TGTGCCAGCAGTCTATTCTCAGGAGGCGAGCAGTACTTC. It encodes CASSLFSGGEQYF.

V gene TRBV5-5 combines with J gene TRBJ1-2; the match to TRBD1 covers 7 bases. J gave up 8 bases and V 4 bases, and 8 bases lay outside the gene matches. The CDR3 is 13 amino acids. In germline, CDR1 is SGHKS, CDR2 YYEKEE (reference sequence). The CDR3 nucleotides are TGTGCCAGCAGCCCTGCAGGGGGTCTGGGCTACACCTTC. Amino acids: CASSPAGGLGYTF.

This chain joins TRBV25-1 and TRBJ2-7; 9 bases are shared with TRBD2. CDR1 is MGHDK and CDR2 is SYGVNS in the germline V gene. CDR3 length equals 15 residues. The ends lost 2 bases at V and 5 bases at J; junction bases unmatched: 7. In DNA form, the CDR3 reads TGTGCCAGCAGTGAACGAATAGCGGGAGCGGACGAGCAGTACTTC. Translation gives CASSERIAGADEQYF.

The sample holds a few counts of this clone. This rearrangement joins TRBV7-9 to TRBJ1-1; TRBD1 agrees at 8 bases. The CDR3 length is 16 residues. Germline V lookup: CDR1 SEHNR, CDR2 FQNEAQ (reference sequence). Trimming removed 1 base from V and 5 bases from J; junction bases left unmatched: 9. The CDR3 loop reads CASSLVAGGAGTEAFF. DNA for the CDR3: TGTGCCAGCAGCTTAGTGGCAGGGGGCGCGGGGACTGAAGCTTTCTTT.

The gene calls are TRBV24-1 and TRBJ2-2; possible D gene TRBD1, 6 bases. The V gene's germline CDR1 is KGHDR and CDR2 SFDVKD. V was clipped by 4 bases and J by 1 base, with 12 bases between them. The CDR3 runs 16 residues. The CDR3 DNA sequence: TGTGCCACCAGTGACCTCGACAGGATGAACACCGGGGAGCTGTTTTTT. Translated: CATSDLDRMNTGELFF.

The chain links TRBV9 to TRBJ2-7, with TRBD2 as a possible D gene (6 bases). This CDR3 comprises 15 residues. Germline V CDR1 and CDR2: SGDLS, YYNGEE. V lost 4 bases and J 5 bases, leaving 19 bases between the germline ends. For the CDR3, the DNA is TGTGCCAGCAGCACCCGGGACTCCAAAACCAACGAGCAGTACTTC. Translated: CASSTRDSKTNEQYF.

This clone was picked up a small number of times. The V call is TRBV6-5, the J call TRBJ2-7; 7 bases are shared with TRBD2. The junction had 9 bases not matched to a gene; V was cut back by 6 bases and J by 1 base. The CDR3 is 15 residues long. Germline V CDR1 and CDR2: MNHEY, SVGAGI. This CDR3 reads CASRAGLDGSYEQYF. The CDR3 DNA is TGTGCCAGCAGAGCCGGACTAGATGGGTCCTACGAGCAGTACTTC.

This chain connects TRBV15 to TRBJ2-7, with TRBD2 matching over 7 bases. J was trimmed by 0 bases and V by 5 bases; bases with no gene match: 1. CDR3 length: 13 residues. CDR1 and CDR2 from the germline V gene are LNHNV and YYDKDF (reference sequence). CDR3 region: CATSRDYSYEQYF. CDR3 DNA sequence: TGTGCCACCAGCCGGGACTACTCCTACGAGCAGTACTTC.

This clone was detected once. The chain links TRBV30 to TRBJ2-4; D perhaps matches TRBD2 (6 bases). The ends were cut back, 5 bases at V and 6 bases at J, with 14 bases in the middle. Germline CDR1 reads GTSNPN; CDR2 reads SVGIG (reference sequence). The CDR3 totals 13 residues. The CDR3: CAWGPGTVNIQYF. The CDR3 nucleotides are TGTGCCTGGGGCCCCGGGACTGTAAACATTCAGTACTTC.

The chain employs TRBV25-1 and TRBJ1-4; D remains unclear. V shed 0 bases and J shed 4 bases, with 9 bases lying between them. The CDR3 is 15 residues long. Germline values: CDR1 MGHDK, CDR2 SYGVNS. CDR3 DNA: TGTGCCAGCAGTGAATACGGCGGGTATAATGAAAAACTGTTTTTT. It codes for CASSEYGGYNEKLFF.

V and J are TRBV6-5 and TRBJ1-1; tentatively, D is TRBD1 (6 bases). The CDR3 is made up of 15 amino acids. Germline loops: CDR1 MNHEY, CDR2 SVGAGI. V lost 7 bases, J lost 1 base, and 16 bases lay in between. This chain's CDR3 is CASILAGVGNTEAFF. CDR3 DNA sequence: TGTGCCAGCATCTTGGCAGGGGTGGGGAACACTGAAGCTTTCTTT.

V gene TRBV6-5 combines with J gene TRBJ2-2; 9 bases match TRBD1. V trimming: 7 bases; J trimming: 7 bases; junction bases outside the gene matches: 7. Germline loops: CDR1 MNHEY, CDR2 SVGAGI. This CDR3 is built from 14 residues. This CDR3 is CASTQQGARGELFF. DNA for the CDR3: TGTGCCAGCACTCAACAGGGGGCGCGCGGGGAGCTGTTTTTT.